These 24 T cell receptor beta chains share one sample of origin, sequenced in a study of blood T cell repertoires in COVID-19. Clones were read by immunoSEQ multiplex PCR, and TCRdb kept only the in-frame ones, dropping some. This sample yields approximately 250,000 clones, of which 86% are seen a single time; approximately 5% belongs to the top ten. Sequencing was performed on peripheral blood. These TCRs come from a woman over 75 with COVID-19, enrolled during active disease.

The chain carries TRBV28 and TRBJ2-3; TRBD1 agrees at 11 bases. The CDR3 extends over 14 amino acids. The germline V gene has CDR1 MDHEN and CDR2 SYDVKM. V trimming: 6 bases; J trimming: 3 bases; junction bases outside the gene matches: 2. The chain's CDR3 is CASSGQGATDTQYF. CDR3 coding DNA: TGTGCCAGCAGCGGACAGGGGGCAACAGATACGCAGTATTTT.

This clone occurred a few times. This rearrangement joins TRBV10-2 to TRBJ1-4; D is unresolved. Germline CDR1 is WSHSY and CDR2 is SAAADI. Trimming pared 6 bases from V and 4 bases from J, leaving 3 bases between. The CDR3 loop spans 11 amino acids. CDR3 loop: CASSRNEKLFF. The CDR3 DNA follows: TGCGCCAGCAGCCGTAATGAAAAACTGTTTTTT.

The CDR3, as DNA: TGTGCCAGCGTCACCGGGAGCTCCTACAATGAGCAGTTCTTC. Protein sequence: CASVTGSSYNEQFF. V gene TRBV6-6 combines with J gene TRBJ2-1; D perhaps matches TRBD2 (6 bases). The CDR3 sequence is 14 residues long. Germline V CDR1 and CDR2: MNHNY, SVGAGI (reference sequence). V was clipped by 8 bases and J by 0 bases, with 11 bases between them.

J is TRBJ1-4 and V is TRBV6-8; possibly TRBD1 for D (6 bases). This CDR3 has 18 residues. Trimming stripped 5 bases from V and 4 bases from J, with 23 bases between. Germline CDR1 is MNHGY and CDR2 is SAAAGT. In DNA form, the CDR3 reads TGTGCCAGCAGTAATGACAGGTCCTTTGTGCGTAGTAATGAAAAACTGTTTTTT. It is translated as CASSNDRSFVRSNEKLFF.

The V call is TRBV11-2, the J call TRBJ2-1, with D possibly TRBD2 on 5 matching bases. The CDR3 loop spans 15 amino acids. Germline V lookup: CDR1 SGHAT, CDR2 FQNNGV. V was shortened by 6 bases and J by 4 bases, with 16 bases between the two germline ends. In DNA form, the CDR3 reads TGTGCCAGCAGATCCCGGGGTACTGGTTACAATGAGCAGTTCTTC. The encoded protein is CASRSRGTGYNEQFF.

The chain links TRBV12-3 or TRBV12-4 to TRBJ1-1; D gene unclear. This CDR3 is built from 12 residues. Trimming stripped 4 bases from V and 5 bases from J, with 8 bases between. The CDR3, as DNA: TGTGCCAGCAGTTCTCAGGTTACTGAAGCTTTCTTT. Translation gives CASSSQVTEAFF.

The V gene is TRBV7-2, the J gene TRBJ2-2; TRBD2 matches at 7 bases. The germline gives CDR1 SGHTA, CDR2 FQGNSA. The length of the CDR3 is 14 residues. The V gene end was trimmed by 5 bases and the J gene end by 7 bases; junction bases not matched to a gene: 7. As DNA, the CDR3 is TGTGCCAGCAGCCCCAGATGGGGGGGCGGGGAGCTGTTTTTT. This translates into CASSPRWGGGELFF.

The gene calls are TRBV5-1 and TRBJ2-7; 7 positions agree with TRBD1. This CDR3 has 15 amino acids. Trimming cost V 4 bases and J 5 bases; bases outside gene matches: 12. CDR1 and CDR2 (germline): SGHRS, YFSETQ. CDR3 loop: CASSRGPGQSHEQYF. DNA for the CDR3: TGCGCCAGCAGCCGAGGACCGGGACAGTCCCACGAGCAGTACTTC.

The CDR3 loop is CASSLLAVQETQYF. The CDR3 region has the DNA TGTGCCAGCAGTCTCCTAGCGGTACAAGAGACCCAGTACTTC. The chain links TRBV6-5 to TRBJ2-5; 7 bases agree with TRBD2. This CDR3 is 14 amino acids long. Germline values: CDR1 MNHEY, CDR2 SVGAGI. V gave up 5 bases and J gave up 2 bases; unmatched junction bases: 5.

The rearrangement links TRBV6-6 to TRBJ2-2; 8 bases are shared with TRBD1. Germline loops: CDR1 MNHNY, CDR2 SVGAGI (reference sequence). Losses at the gene ends were 5 bases for V and 0 bases for J; bases not matched to a gene: 11. The CDR3 extends over 18 amino acids. The CDR3 nucleotides are TGTGCCAGCAGTCGGGACAGGAATCTATACACGAACACCGGGGAGCTGTTTTTT. Translated, it gives CASSRDRNLYTNTGELFF.

The chain is built from TRBV6-1 and TRBJ1-1; D is unresolved. This CDR3 spans 16 amino acids. Trimming stripped 3 bases from V and 3 bases from J, with 17 bases between. CDR1 and CDR2 (germline): MNHNS, SASEGT. CDR3 sequence: CASSEGRLLGDTEAFF. The DNA for the CDR3 is TGTGCCAGCAGTGAGGGGAGGCTCCTTGGGGACACTGAAGCTTTCTTT.

The chain employs TRBV28 and TRBJ2-2, with TRBD1 matching 7 bases. After removal of 7 bases from V and 7 bases from J, the junction contained 6 bases not matched to a gene. The CDR3 runs to 13 residues. The germline V gene encodes CDR1 MDHEN and CDR2 SYDVKM. In DNA, the CDR3 is TGTGCCAGCACTGGACAGGTTGGCGGGGAGCTGTTTTTT. Encoded protein: CASTGQVGGELFF.

V is TRBV29-1 and J is TRBJ1-2; 7 positions agree with TRBD1. Germline V gene lookup returns CDR1 SQVTM and CDR2 ANQGSEA. J gave up 4 bases and V 0 bases, and 5 bases lay outside the gene matches. The CDR3 runs to 14 residues. CDR3: CSVEEFTGVYGYTF. In DNA, the CDR3 is TGCAGCGTTGAAGAATTCACAGGGGTCTATGGCTACACCTTC.

This chain uses TRBV2 with TRBJ1-5; D possibly corresponds to TRBD1 (5 bases). CDR3 size: 14 residues. Germline CDR1 and CDR2: SNHLY and FYNNEI. V lost 4 bases and J 1 base, leaving 8 bases between the germline ends. CDR3 in amino acids: CASSGRGSNQPQHF. CDR3 DNA sequence: TGTGCCAGCAGTGGACGGGGGAGCAATCAGCCCCAGCATTTT.

The gene calls are TRBV6-5 and TRBJ2-7, with 9 bases identical to TRBD1. Germline values: CDR1 MNHEY, CDR2 SVGAGI. With V trimmed by 0 bases and J by 3 bases, 6 bases remained unmatched. CDR3 size: 16 residues. The CDR3 coding sequence is TGTGCCAGCAGTTACTCGATTACAGGGGGCGGCTACGAGCAGTACTTC. It specifies CASSYSITGGGYEQYF.

The V gene is TRBV9, the J gene TRBJ2-2, with TRBD1 matching 7 bases. CDR3 length: 15 residues. With V trimmed by 0 bases and J by 6 bases, 5 bases remained unmatched. Germline CDR1 is SGDLS and CDR2 is YYNGEE. The CDR3 DNA sequence: TGTGCCAGCAGCGTAGGGGGCCAGGGGGCCGGGGAGCTGTTTTTT. It is translated as CASSVGGQGAGELFF.

This chain links TRBV19 with TRBJ2-7; a weak D match, TRBD2 (5 bases). The germline V and J ends were trimmed by 2 bases and 3 bases, with 14 bases remaining between them. The length of the CDR3 is 15 residues. The V gene's germline CDR1 is LNHDA and CDR2 SQIVND (reference sequence). The CDR3 region is CASSITRTINYEQYV. The CDR3 DNA reads as TGTGCCAGTAGTATAACTAGGACGATAAACTACGAGCAGTACGTC.

This chain joins TRBV28 and TRBJ1-1, with D unclear. The CDR3 is 11 amino acids. Germline CDR1 reads MDHEN; CDR2 reads SYDVKM. V was clipped by 2 bases and J by 10 bases, with 8 bases between them. The CDR3 sequence: CASSLALRAFF. The CDR3 DNA follows: TGTGCCAGCAGTTTAGCCCTGAGAGCTTTCTTT. The full variable domain, in which reference TRBV28 and TRBJ1-1 provide the parts outside the CDR3, is DVKVTQSSRYLVKRTGEKVFLECVQDMDHENMFWYRQDPGLGLRLIYFSYDVKMKEKGDIPEGYSVSREKKERFSLILESASTNQTSMYLCASSLALRAFFGQGTRLTVV.

The chain joins TRBV6-5 to TRBJ1-5; 7 bases line up with TRBD1. Germline assignment: CDR1 MNHEY and CDR2 SVGAGI. The CDR3 covers 12 residues. Trimming at V came to 5 bases and at J to 7 bases, leaving 2 bases not matched to a gene. The CDR3 DNA follows: TGTGCCAGCAGTCAGGGGGACCAGCCCCAGCATTTT. Protein product: CASSQGDQPQHF.

The V call is TRBV14, the J call TRBJ1-5, with 8 bases matching TRBD1. In germline, CDR1 is SGHDN, CDR2 FVKESK. V trimming: 3 bases; J trimming: 6 bases; junction bases outside the gene matches: 7. The CDR3 has 15 residues. The CDR3 protein is CASSHQQGVGQPQHF. The CDR3 DNA sequence: TGTGCCAGCAGCCACCAACAGGGGGTCGGTCAGCCCCAGCATTTT.

The V and J genes are TRBV6-5 and TRBJ1-6; the match to TRBD1 covers 7 bases. This CDR3 contains 15 residues. CDR1 MNHEY and CDR2 SVGAGI come from the germline V gene. Trimming removed 6 bases from V and 9 bases from J; junction bases left unmatched: 11. The CDR3 protein is CASRGLGTDSSPLHF. In DNA, the CDR3 is TGTGCCAGCAGGGGATTGGGGACAGATTCTTCACCCCTCCACTTT.

The CDR3 is CASSQRSGSSPLHF. CDR3 nucleotide sequence: TGTGCCAGCAGCCAAAGATCGGGGAGTTCACCCCTCCACTTT. This chain connects TRBV3-1 (or the pseudogene TRBV3-2) to TRBJ1-6; D ambiguous. The V and J ends lost 2 bases and 9 bases respectively, with 11 bases between them. This CDR3 is 14 amino acids long. CDR1 and CDR2 from the germline V gene are LGHDT and YNNKEL (reference sequence).

This clone was seen more than once but under ten times. The V call is TRBV28, the J call TRBJ1-1; D ambiguous. Germline V gives CDR1 MDHEN, CDR2 SYDVKM. This CDR3 has 15 residues. V lost 5 bases, J lost 1 base, and 14 bases lay in between. CDR3 in DNA: TGTGCCAGCAGTGGGCTTGTGGTTCCGAACACTGAAGCTTTCTTT. Amino acid sequence: CASSGLVVPNTEAFF.

This sequence joins TRBV7-2 and TRBJ1-2; 10 bases map to TRBD1. The CDR3 covers 14 residues. V was clipped by 8 bases and J by 3 bases; unmatched bases: 6. The germline gives CDR1 SGHTA, CDR2 FQGNSA. DNA of the CDR3: TGTGCCAGCGGATCGACAGGGGGCTACTATGGCTACACCTTC. Residues: CASGSTGGYYGYTF.